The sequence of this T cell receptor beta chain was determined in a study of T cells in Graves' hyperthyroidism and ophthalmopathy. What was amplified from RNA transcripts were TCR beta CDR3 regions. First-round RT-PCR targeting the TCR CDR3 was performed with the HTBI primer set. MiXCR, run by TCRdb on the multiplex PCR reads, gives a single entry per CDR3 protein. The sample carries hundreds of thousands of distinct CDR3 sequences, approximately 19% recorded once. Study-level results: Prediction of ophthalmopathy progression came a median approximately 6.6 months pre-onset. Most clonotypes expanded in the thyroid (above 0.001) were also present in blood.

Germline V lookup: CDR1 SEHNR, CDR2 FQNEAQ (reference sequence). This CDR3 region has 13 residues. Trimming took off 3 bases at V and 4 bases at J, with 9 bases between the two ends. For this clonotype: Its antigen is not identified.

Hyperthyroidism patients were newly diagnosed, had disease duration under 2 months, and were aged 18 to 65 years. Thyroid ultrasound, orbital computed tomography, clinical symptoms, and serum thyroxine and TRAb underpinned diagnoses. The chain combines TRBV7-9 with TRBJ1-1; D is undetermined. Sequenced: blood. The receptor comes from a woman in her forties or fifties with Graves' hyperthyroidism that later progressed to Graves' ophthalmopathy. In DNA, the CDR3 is TGTGCCAGCAGCTTCCCAGATTCCACTGAAGCTTTCTTT. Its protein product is CASSFPDSTEAFF.